The 31 T cell receptor beta chains presented below share a single source sample, sequenced in a study of T cell responses to AZD1222 COVID-19 vaccine. Some clones are missing from TCRdb's copy, which holds only in-frame ones; the method was immunoSEQ multiplex PCR. In the table there are 150,000 to 190,000 clones, roughly nine tenths of which are singletons. The sequences come from peripheral blood, collected 28 days after the second AZD1222 dose. All receptors come from an adult who received the AZD1222 COVID-19 vaccine.

The sample holds one count of this clone. The chain links TRBV7-8 to TRBJ2-1; D is unresolved. Germline V gene lookup returns CDR1 SGHVS and CDR2 FQNEAQ. Trimming left V 5 bases short and J 0 bases short, with 14 bases between. This CDR3 spans 16 amino acids. This CDR3 is CASSRRDPSSYNEQFF. The CDR3 region has the DNA TGTGCCAGCAGCCGGCGTGACCCTAGCTCCTACAATGAGCAGTTCTTC.

This clone was recorded once. V and J are TRBV7-2 and TRBJ1-4, with D hard to call. Looked up from germline, CDR1 is SGHTA and CDR2 is FQGNSA. The CDR3 has 14 amino acids. The V gene lost 5 bases and the J gene lost 7 bases, with 14 bases spanning the gap. The CDR3 region is CASSRTAQSEKLFF. DNA for the CDR3: TGTGCCAGCAGCCGCACAGCCCAGAGTGAAAAACTGTTTTTT.

The gene calls are TRBV30 and TRBJ2-1; 11 bases fit TRBD2. J lost 4 bases, V lost 2 bases, and 4 bases had no gene match. The germline gives CDR1 GTSNPN, CDR2 SVGIG (reference sequence). The CDR3 consists of 15 residues. The CDR3, as DNA: TGTGCCTGGAGTCCGGGACTAGCGGTTTACAATGAGCAGTTCTTC. It codes for CAWSPGLAVYNEQFF.

This chain joins TRBV11-1 and TRBJ2-5; either TRBD1 or TRBD2 may supply D (6 bases each). The CDR3 totals 15 residues. CDR1 SGHAT and CDR2 FQDESV come from the germline V gene (reference sequence). V was pared by 5 bases and J by 5 bases, with 18 bases between. The CDR3 loop reads CASSLSGQGMETQYF. In nucleotides, the CDR3 is TGTGCCAGCAGCCTAAGCGGGCAGGGGATGGAGACCCAGTACTTC.

This chain joins TRBV5-1 and TRBJ1-2, with TRBD1 identical over 8 bases. V was pared by 3 bases and J by 1 base, with 5 bases of the junction left unmatched. The CDR3 is made up of 15 amino acids. Per germline, CDR1 SGHRS and CDR2 YFSETQ. CDR3 in DNA: TGCGCCAGCAGCTCCGGACAGGGAATTAACTATGGCTACACCTTC. It codes for CASSSGQGINYGYTF. The full variable domain, rest sourced from reference TRBV5-1 and TRBJ1-2, is KAGVTQTPRYLIKTRGQQVTLSCSPISGHRSVSWYQQTPGQGLQFLFEYFSETQRNKGNFPGRFSGRQFSNSRSEMNVSTLELGDSALYLCASSSGQGINYGYTFGSGTRLTVV.

The chain recombines TRBV18 with TRBJ2-7; 9 bases agree with TRBD1. J gave up 3 bases and V 4 bases, and 4 bases lay outside the gene matches. The CDR3 spans 14 residues. Per germline, CDR1 KGHSH and CDR2 LQKENI. The CDR3 nucleotides are TGTGCCAGCTCACGGGACAGGGACAACTACGAGCAGTACTTC. It specifies CASSRDRDNYEQYF. Filled out from reference TRBV18 and TRBJ2-7, the complete variable domain reads NAGVMQNPRHLVRRRGQEARLRCSPMKGHSHVYWYRQLPEEGLKFMVYLQKENIIDESGMPKERFSAEFPKEGPSILRIQQVVRGDSAAYFCASSRDRDNYEQYFGPGTRLTVT.

V is TRBV19 and J is TRBJ1-1; TRBD1 might be the D (5 bases). This CDR3 comprises 15 residues. The V end was cut by 5 bases, the J end by 1 base, with 14 bases between. Germline V lookup: CDR1 LNHDA, CDR2 SQIVND (reference sequence). The CDR3 DNA reads as TGTGCCAGTAGTCCCCGACAGAAATCGAACACTGAAGCTTTCTTT. It codes for CASSPRQKSNTEAFF. Drawing the rest from reference TRBV19 and TRBJ1-1, the complete variable domain is DGGITQSPKYLFRKEGQNVTLSCEQNLNHDAMYWYRQDPGQGLRLIYYSQIVNDFQKGDIAEGYSVSREKKESFPLTVTSAQKNPTAFYLCASSPRQKSNTEAFFGQGTRLTVV.

This clone has only one observation. The V gene is TRBV7-9, the J gene TRBJ1-1; D unclear. The germline V gene has CDR1 SEHNR and CDR2 FQNEAQ (reference sequence). Trimming cost V 9 bases and J 1 base, with 18 bases left between them. This CDR3 has 15 amino acids. The CDR3 protein is CASNARAQANTEAFF. For the CDR3, the DNA is TGTGCCAGTAATGCCCGGGCGCAAGCGAACACTGAAGCTTTCTTT.

With respect to this clone: Other DNA sequences from this sample encode an identical CDR3 as well. The V call is TRBV9, the J call TRBJ2-2, with D hard to call. The CDR3 spans 13 residues. Germline-derived CDR1 and CDR2 are SGDLS and YYNGEE. V was clipped by 0 bases and J by 1 base, with 1 base between them. CDR3 residues: CASSVGNTGELFF. In nucleotides, the CDR3 is TGTGCCAGCAGCGTAGGGAACACCGGGGAGCTGTTTTTT.

V usage is TRBV6-5 and J usage is TRBJ1-5; TRBD1 aligns across 7 bases. This CDR3 is built from 15 residues. V was clipped by 4 bases and J by 6 bases; unmatched bases: 9. The germline V gene has CDR1 MNHEY and CDR2 SVGAGI. The CDR3 nucleotides are TGTGCCAGCAGTTCGACAGGGAACAGGGGTCAGCCCCAGCATTTT. As protein: CASSSTGNRGQPQHF.

V usage is TRBV5-1 and J usage is TRBJ2-2; 8 bases agree with TRBD2. V lost 4 bases, J lost 0 bases, and 2 bases stayed unmatched. CDR3 size: 15 residues. In germline, CDR1 is SGHRS, CDR2 YFSETQ. DNA of the CDR3: TGCGCCAGCAGCCCGGGACTAGCGAACACCGGGGAGCTGTTTTTT. Protein product: CASSPGLANTGELFF. Looking up the rest from reference TRBV5-1 and TRBJ2-2 gives the full variable domain: KAGVTQTPRYLIKTRGQQVTLSCSPISGHRSVSWYQQTPGQGLQFLFEYFSETQRNKGNFPGRFSGRQFSNSRSEMNVSTLELGDSALYLCASSPGLANTGELFFGEGSRLTVL.

The V and J genes are TRBV6-1 and TRBJ1-1; D is perhaps TRBD1 (6 bases). In germline, CDR1 is MNHNS, CDR2 SASEGT. V was cut by 3 bases and J by 8 bases, with 13 bases left in between. CDR3 length equals 13 residues. The DNA of the CDR3 is TGTGCCAGCAGTGAGGATGTAGGGGGAGAAGCTTTCTTT. Residues: CASSEDVGGEAFF.

This chain links TRBV30 with TRBJ1-1; 7 bases line up with TRBD1. The J segment lost 4 bases and the V segment lost 2 bases, leaving 10 bases of the junction unmatched. This CDR3 contains 15 residues. The germline gives CDR1 GTSNPN, CDR2 SVGIG (reference sequence). CDR3 sequence reads: CAWSRGLERGTEAFF. The CDR3 DNA reads TGTGCCTGGAGTAGGGGGCTGGAGCGGGGCACTGAAGCTTTCTTT.

The chain uses TRBV6-2 or TRBV6-3 and TRBJ1-3; D not certain. The germline V and J ends were trimmed by 6 bases and 0 bases, with 3 bases remaining between them. The germline V gene encodes CDR1 MNHEY and CDR2 SVGEGT. This CDR3 contains 12 residues. DNA of the CDR3: TGTGCCAGCAGCGTCTCTGGAAACACCATATATTTT. This codes for CASSVSGNTIYF.

The chain recombines TRBV11-3 with TRBJ1-1, with 7 bases lining up with TRBD1. J was trimmed by 2 bases and V by 4 bases; bases with no gene match: 10. Germline V gene lookup returns CDR1 SGHNT and CDR2 YENEEA. The CDR3 loop spans 16 amino acids. CDR3 bases: TGTGCCAGCAGCTCATCATCCGGGACAGCTAACACTGAAGCTTTCTTT. It encodes CASSSSSGTANTEAFF.

The chain uses TRBV19 and TRBJ2-1; TRBD1 matches at 8 bases. CDR3 length: 14 residues. V was pared by 6 bases and J by 8 bases, with 9 bases of the junction left unmatched. Germline V gives CDR1 LNHDA, CDR2 SQIVND (reference sequence). For the CDR3, the DNA is TGTGCCAGTAGCAACCCCTTACAGGGGGATGAGCAGTTCTTC. This encodes CASSNPLQGDEQFF.

The CDR3 coding sequence is TGTGCCAGCAGCCCGGGGACAGCCGGTGAGCAGTTCTTC. Its protein is CASSPGTAGEQFF. J is TRBJ2-1 and V is TRBV7-2; 7 bases are a match to TRBD1. The germline V gene encodes CDR1 SGHTA and CDR2 FQGNSA. This CDR3 is built from 13 residues. Unmatched junction bases numbered 7, after V lost 5 bases and J lost 9 bases.

This clone occurred once. V usage is TRBV6-5 and J usage is TRBJ2-7, with D possibly TRBD1 on 6 matching bases. Germline lookup yields CDR1 MNHEY and CDR2 SVGAGI. The V end lost 6 bases, the J end lost 10 bases, and 19 bases lay between the germline ends. The CDR3 runs 13 residues. The CDR3 sequence is CASRNIDRRPQYF. CDR3 nucleotides: TGTGCCAGCAGAAACATTGACAGGCGACCTCAGTACTTC.

V is TRBV6-5 and J is TRBJ2-3, with D perhaps matching TRBD2 (6 bases). Trimming left V 6 bases short and J 6 bases short, with 19 bases between. This CDR3 contains 15 residues. The V gene's germline CDR1 is MNHEY and CDR2 SVGAGI. In DNA form, the CDR3 reads TGTGCCAGCAGAGGGTCGGGAGTTATCGATGATACGCAGTATTTT. Its protein is CASRGSGVIDDTQYF.

This clone was observed once. The J gene is TRBJ1-3, the V gene TRBV6-5; D gene uncertain. CDR3 length equals 14 residues. The V and J ends lost 10 bases and 0 bases respectively, with 13 bases between them. The V gene's germline CDR1 is MNHEY and CDR2 SVGAGI. CDR3 nucleotide sequence: TGTGCCACCTCCGATTATGCCTCTGGAAACACCATATATTTT. Protein sequence: CATSDYASGNTIYF.

The chain has TRBV5-1 and TRBJ2-5; 9 positions agree with TRBD2. Germline V gene sequence: CDR1 SGHRS, CDR2 YFSETQ. The V and J ends lost 0 bases and 2 bases, in that order; junction bases with no gene match: 5. This CDR3 is 16 amino acids long. The CDR3 nucleotides are TGCGCCAGCAGCTTGGTCCCGGGACTAGCACAAGAGACCCAGTACTTC. Amino acids: CASSLVPGLAQETQYF.

The V and J genes are TRBV9 and TRBJ2-1; no definite D call. V shed 4 bases and J shed 0 bases, with 11 bases lying between them. The V gene's germline CDR1 is SGDLS and CDR2 YYNGEE. The CDR3 contains 15 residues. In DNA, the CDR3 is TGTGCCAGCAGCCCCTCTATCTACTCCTACAATGAGCAGTTCTTC. Translating it yields CASSPSIYSYNEQFF.

Only one count was recorded for this clone. This chain connects TRBV12-1 to TRBJ1-6; the table's D call, TRBD1, has no DNA check behind it. TRBV12-1 is marked as a pseudogene. The CDR3 is 20 amino acids. For the CDR3, the DNA is TGTGCCAGCAGCCGAAAAACTCGCGACAGGGCTTTAACCTATAATTCACCCCTCCACTTT. Translating it yields CASSRKTRDRALTYNSPLHF.

This chain connects TRBV30 to TRBJ2-7; TRBD1 might be the D (5 bases). This CDR3 is 14 amino acids long. Germline V gives CDR1 GTSNPN, CDR2 SVGIG (reference sequence). Trimming pared 0 bases from V and 13 bases from J, leaving 22 bases between. CDR3 DNA sequence: TGTGCCTGGAGTGTACGACAAGGGTACAGGCCCCTATACTTC. As protein: CAWSVRQGYRPLYF.

This clone has only a few counts. The J gene is TRBJ2-1, the V gene TRBV11-2, with D perhaps matching TRBD1 or TRBD2 (5 bases each). Germline CDR1 SGHAT, CDR2 FQNNGV. The CDR3 runs 15 residues. The V gene lost 2 bases and the J gene lost 2 bases, with 10 bases spanning the gap. This CDR3 reads CASSLPKGPYNEQFF. DNA of the CDR3: TGTGCCAGCAGCTTACCGAAGGGACCCTACAATGAGCAGTTCTTC.

The chain employs TRBV29-1 and TRBJ2-3; 12 bases are shared with TRBD2. CDR3 size: 14 residues. Germline CDR1 SQVTM, CDR2 ANQGSEA. V shed 6 bases and J 6 bases; nucleotides not matched to a gene: 7. The CDR3 DNA reads TGCAGCGTCCTAGCGGGGGGGGTTTTGGATACGCAGTATTTT. Translation gives CSVLAGGVLDTQYF.

This clone has more than one count but fewer than ten. This CDR3 is CASSGRVPSTDTQYF. DNA of the CDR3: TGCGCCAGCAGTGGGCGGGTCCCGAGTACAGATACGCAGTATTTT. The chain recombines TRBV10-1 with TRBJ2-3; D may be TRBD2 (5 bases). The V gene lost 4 bases and the J gene lost 3 bases, with 14 bases spanning the gap. Germline CDR1 is WNHNN and CDR2 is SYGVQD (reference sequence). The length of the CDR3 is 15 residues.

The rearrangement uses TRBV14 and TRBJ2-1; D may correspond to TRBD1 or TRBD2 (5 bases each). This CDR3 is 15 amino acids long. CDR1 SGHDN and CDR2 FVKESK come from the germline V gene. Trimming cost V 2 bases and J 9 bases, with 17 bases left between them. This chain's CDR3 is CASSQPGTVLAEQFF. The CDR3 nucleotides read TGTGCCAGCAGCCAACCCGGGACCGTTCTAGCTGAGCAGTTCTTC.

This CDR3 is CASSFNGGTGELFF. CDR3 nucleotide sequence: TGCGCCAGCAGCTTTAATGGGGGCACCGGGGAGCTGTTTTTT. This chain connects TRBV5-1 to TRBJ2-2, with D perhaps assigned TRBD1 or TRBD2 (5 bases each). Germline assignment: CDR1 SGHRS and CDR2 YFSETQ. Trimming left V 2 bases short and J 4 bases short, with 9 bases between. This CDR3 spans 14 amino acids.

The rearrangement joins TRBV4-2 to TRBJ1-4; D perhaps matches TRBD1 (6 bases). CDR1 is LGHNA, CDR2 YNFKEQ, per germline. V lost 1 base and J lost 14, with 14 bases in between. This CDR3 region has 13 residues. CDR3 nucleotide sequence: TGTGCCAGCAGCCAAGGATCAGGGGTACGTCTGTTTTTT. Translation: CASSQGSGVRLFF.

This rearrangement joins TRBV11-2 to TRBJ1-5; D unclear. CDR3 length: 14 amino acids. Germline V gives CDR1 SGHAT, CDR2 FQNNGV. V gave up 5 bases and J gave up 7 bases, with 15 bases separating them. CDR3 residues: CASSAGRLGQPQHF. Written as DNA, the CDR3 is TGTGCCAGCAGCGCTGGACGTCTTGGACAGCCCCAGCATTTT.